The source of this T cell receptor beta chain is a study of patients and donors after allogeneic stem cell transplantation. This clonotype turned up a few times. TCRdb fed the RT-PCR reads into MiXCR, producing one record per CDR3 protein. The sample has 390,000 or so distinct CDR3 sequences, around 16% seen once. The CDR3 contains 12 residues. The ends were cut back, 3 bases at V and 4 bases at J, with 6 bases in the middle. Material for sequencing was blood, either unsorted or a sorted T cell fraction (not recorded which). This TCR derives from a human donor who was either an allogeneic HSCT recipient or a stem cell or donor lymphocyte infusion donor (not recorded which). It is not recorded whose cells these are; they may come from a transplant donor. The chain combines TRBV12-3 or TRBV12-4 with TRBJ1-2, with D uncertain. CDR3 protein: CASSLFLYGYTF. CDR3 DNA: TGTGCCAGCAGTTTGTTCCTCTATGGCTACACCTTC.